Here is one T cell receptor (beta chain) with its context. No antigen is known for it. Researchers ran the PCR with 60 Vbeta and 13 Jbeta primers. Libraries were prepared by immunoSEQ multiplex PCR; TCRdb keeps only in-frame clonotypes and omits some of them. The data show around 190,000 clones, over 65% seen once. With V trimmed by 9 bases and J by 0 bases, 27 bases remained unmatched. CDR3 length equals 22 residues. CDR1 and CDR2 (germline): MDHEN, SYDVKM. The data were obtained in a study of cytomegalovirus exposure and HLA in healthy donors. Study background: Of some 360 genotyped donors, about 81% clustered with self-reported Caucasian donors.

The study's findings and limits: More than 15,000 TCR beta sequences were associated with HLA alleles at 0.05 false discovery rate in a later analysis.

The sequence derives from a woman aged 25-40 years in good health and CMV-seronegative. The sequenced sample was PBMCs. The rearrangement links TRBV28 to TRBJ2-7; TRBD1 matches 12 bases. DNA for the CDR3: TGTGCCAGTCACGCCCCCGGGACAGGGGGCCCGTTGCGGGAGGGAAGCTCCTACGAGCAGTACTTC. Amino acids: CASHAPGTGGPLREGSSYEQYF.